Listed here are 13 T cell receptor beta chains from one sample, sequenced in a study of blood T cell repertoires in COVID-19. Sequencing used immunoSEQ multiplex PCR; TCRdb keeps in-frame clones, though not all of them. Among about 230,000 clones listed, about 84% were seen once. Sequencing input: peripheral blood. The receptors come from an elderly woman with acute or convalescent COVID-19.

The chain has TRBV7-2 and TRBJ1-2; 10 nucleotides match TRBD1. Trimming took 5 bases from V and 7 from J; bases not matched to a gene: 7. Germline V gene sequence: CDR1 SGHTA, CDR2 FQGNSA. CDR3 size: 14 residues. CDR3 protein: CASSVGTGDAGYTF. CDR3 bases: TGTGCCAGCAGCGTTGGGACAGGGGATGCTGGCTACACCTTC.

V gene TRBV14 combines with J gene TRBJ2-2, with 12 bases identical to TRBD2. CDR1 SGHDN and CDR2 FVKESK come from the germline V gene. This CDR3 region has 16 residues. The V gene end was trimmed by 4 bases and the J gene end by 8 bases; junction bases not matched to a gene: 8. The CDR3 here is CASSLRLAGVLGELFF. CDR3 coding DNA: TGTGCCAGCAGCCTCCGACTAGCGGGAGTTCTGGGGGAGCTGTTTTTT.

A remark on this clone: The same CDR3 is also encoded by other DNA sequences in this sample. The CDR3 region is CASSIGSPEPQHF. Here the CDR3 DNA reads TGTGCCAGTAGTATAGGTAGCCCTGAGCCCCAGCATTTT. This chain uses TRBV19 with TRBJ1-5, with unresolved D. The CDR3 has 13 residues. Germline V lookup: CDR1 LNHDA, CDR2 SQIVND (reference sequence). V lost 1 base and J lost 8, with 9 bases in between.

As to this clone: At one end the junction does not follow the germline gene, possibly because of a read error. CDR3 in DNA: TGCGCCAGCCGCTTGGGGGCGCAGTTTGGAAATTCACCCCTCCACTTT. Its protein is CASRLGAQFGNSPLHF. The genes are TRBV5-1 and TRBJ1-6; maybe TRBD1 (6 bases). Looked up from germline, CDR1 is SGHRS and CDR2 is YFSETQ. The CDR3 loop spans 16 amino acids.

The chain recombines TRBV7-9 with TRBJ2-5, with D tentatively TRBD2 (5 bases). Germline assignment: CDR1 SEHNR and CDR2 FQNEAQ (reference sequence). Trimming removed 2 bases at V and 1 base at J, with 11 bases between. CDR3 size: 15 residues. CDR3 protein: CASSLRGEGQETQYF. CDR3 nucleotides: TGTGCCAGCAGCTTACGCGGAGAGGGCCAAGAGACCCAGTACTTC.

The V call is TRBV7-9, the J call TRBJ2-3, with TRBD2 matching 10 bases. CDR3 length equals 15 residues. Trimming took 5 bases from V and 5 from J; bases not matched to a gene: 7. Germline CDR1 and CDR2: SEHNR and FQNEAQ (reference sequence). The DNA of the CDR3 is TGTGCCAGCAGCAACCCTAGCGGGAGAAGAGATACGCAGTATTTT. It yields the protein CASSNPSGRRDTQYF.

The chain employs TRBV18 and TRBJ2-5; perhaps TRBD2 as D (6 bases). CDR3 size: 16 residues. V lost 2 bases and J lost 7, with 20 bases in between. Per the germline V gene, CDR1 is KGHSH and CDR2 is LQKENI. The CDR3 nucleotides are TGTGCCAGCTCACCAATCGCGGACGGAGGGACGGGGACCCAGTACTTC. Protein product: CASSPIADGGTGTQYF.

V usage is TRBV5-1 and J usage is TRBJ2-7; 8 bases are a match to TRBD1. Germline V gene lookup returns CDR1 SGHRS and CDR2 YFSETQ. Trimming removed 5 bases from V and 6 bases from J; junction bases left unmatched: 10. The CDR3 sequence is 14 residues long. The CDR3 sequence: CASRLDRVDGEQYF. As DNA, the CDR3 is TGCGCCAGCAGGCTGGACAGGGTCGATGGCGAGCAGTACTTC.

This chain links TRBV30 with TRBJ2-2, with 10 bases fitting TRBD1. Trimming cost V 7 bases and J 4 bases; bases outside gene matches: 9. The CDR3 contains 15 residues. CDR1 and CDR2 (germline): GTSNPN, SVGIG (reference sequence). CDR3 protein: CASQDRGRSTGELFF. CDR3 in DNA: TGTGCCTCCCAAGACAGGGGGCGAAGCACCGGGGAGCTGTTTTTT.

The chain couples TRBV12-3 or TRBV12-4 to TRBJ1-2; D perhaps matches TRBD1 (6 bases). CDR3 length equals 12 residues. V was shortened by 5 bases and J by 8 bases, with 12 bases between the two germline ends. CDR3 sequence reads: CASSPGGSGYTF. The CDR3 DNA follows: TGTGCCAGCAGTCCGGGGGGCTCCGGCTACACCTTC.

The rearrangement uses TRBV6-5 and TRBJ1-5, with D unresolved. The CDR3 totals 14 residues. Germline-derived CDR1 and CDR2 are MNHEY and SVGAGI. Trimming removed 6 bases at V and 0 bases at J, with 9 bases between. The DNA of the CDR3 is TGTGCCAGCAGGCAGTCTTATAGCAATCAGCCCCAGCATTTT. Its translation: CASRQSYSNQPQHF.

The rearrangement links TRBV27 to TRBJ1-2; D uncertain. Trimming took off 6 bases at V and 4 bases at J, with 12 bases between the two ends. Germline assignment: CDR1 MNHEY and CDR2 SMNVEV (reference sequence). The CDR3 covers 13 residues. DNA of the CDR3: TGTGCCAGCAGCACCGACATGAGCTATGGCTACACCTTC. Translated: CASSTDMSYGYTF.

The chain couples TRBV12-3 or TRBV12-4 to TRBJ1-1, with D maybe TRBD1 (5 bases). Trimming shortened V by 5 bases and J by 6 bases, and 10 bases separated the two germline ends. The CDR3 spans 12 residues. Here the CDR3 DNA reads TGTGCCAGCAGTCAATCGACAGCTGAAGCTTTCTTT. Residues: CASSQSTAEAFF.